These 13 T cell receptor beta chains were all obtained from the same sample, sequenced in a study of T cell responses to AZD1222 COVID-19 vaccine. Generated by immunoSEQ multiplex PCR, the TCRdb table keeps only in-frame clones and is missing some. The sample yields 250,000 to 300,000 clones, around 93% seen once. Sequences were derived from peripheral blood, sampled 28 days after the second AZD1222 dose. These TCRs come from an adult who received the AZD1222 COVID-19 vaccine.

The rearrangement uses TRBV21-1 and TRBJ1-2. TRBV21-1 is a known pseudogene. This CDR3 region has 14 residues. CDR3 DNA sequence: TGTGCCAGCAGCAAAAGATGCGGACTCTATGGCTACACCTTC. Its translation is CASSKRCGLYGYTF.

This chain uses TRBV10-3 with TRBJ1-1, with a tentative D call TRBD1 (6 bases). The CDR3 is 13 residues long. With 9 bases removed from V and 2 bases from J, the gap between germline ends came to 13 bases. The V gene's germline CDR1 is ENHRY and CDR2 SYGVKD. This CDR3 reads CAMRQDRNTEAFF. The DNA for the CDR3 is TGTGCCATGCGACAGGATAGAAACACTGAAGCTTTCTTT.

The chain recombines TRBV28 with TRBJ1-5; D may be TRBD1 (6 bases). The V end lost 2 bases, the J end lost 4 bases, and 12 bases lay between the germline ends. Looked up from germline, CDR1 is MDHEN and CDR2 is SYDVKM. This CDR3 has 15 residues. The CDR3 region is CASSLGVRGNQPQHF. CDR3 nucleotides: TGTGCCAGCAGTTTAGGGGTGAGGGGGAATCAGCCCCAGCATTTT.

This chain joins TRBV28 and TRBJ1-2; D might be TRBD1 (6 bases). The V gene's germline CDR1 is MDHEN and CDR2 SYDVKM. The CDR3 runs 16 residues. V was clipped by 4 bases and J by 0 bases, with 15 bases between them. The CDR3 region is CASSSPTTGSNYGYTF. The CDR3 DNA sequence: TGTGCCAGCAGTTCCCCGACGACAGGTTCTAACTATGGCTACACCTTC.

The V call is TRBV2, the J call TRBJ2-1; tentatively, D is TRBD1 or TRBD2 (5 bases each). Between the trimmed V and J ends, which lost 2 bases and 5 bases, there was a span of 13 bases. The length of the CDR3 is 15 residues. The germline V gene encodes CDR1 SNHLY and CDR2 FYNNEI. CDR3 DNA: TGTGCCAGCAGTGAAAGCCTATTGGGGGACAATGAGCAGTTCTTC. It codes for CASSESLLGDNEQFF.

This rearrangement joins TRBV19 to TRBJ1-1; D possibly corresponds to TRBD1 (5 bases). This CDR3 comprises 14 residues. Germline V lookup: CDR1 LNHDA, CDR2 SQIVND (reference sequence). V lost 6 bases and J 2 bases, leaving 13 bases between the germline ends. CDR3 nucleotides: TGTGCCAGTAGCGCCGGGAGGGGTAACACTGAAGCTTTCTTT. Translation gives CASSAGRGNTEAFF.

The V gene is TRBV19, the J gene TRBJ1-1, with D maybe TRBD1 (6 bases). Trimming took off 4 bases at V and 3 bases at J, with 12 bases between the two ends. The CDR3 has 14 amino acids. Germline CDR1 LNHDA, CDR2 SQIVND (reference sequence). CDR3 region: CASSKGQVDTEAFF. The CDR3 nucleotides read TGTGCCAGTAGTAAGGGACAAGTGGACACTGAAGCTTTCTTT.

CDR3 in amino acids: CASSSRQGTYEQYF. The CDR3 bases are TGTGCCAGCAGCTCAAGACAGGGAACCTACGAGCAGTACTTC. The rearrangement uses TRBV5-5 and TRBJ2-7; 7 nucleotides match TRBD1. This CDR3 is 14 amino acids long. Germline lookup yields CDR1 SGHKS and CDR2 YYEKEE (reference sequence). V trimming: 3 bases; J trimming: 2 bases; junction bases outside the gene matches: 5.

The chain combines TRBV7-6 with TRBJ2-1; TRBD2 is a possible D gene (6 bases). CDR3 length: 16 residues. Trimming took off 5 bases at V and 3 bases at J, with 17 bases between the two ends. CDR1 and CDR2 (germline): SGHVS, FNYEAQ. The CDR3 bases are TGTGCCAGCAGCCGTACCCGGGAGCCCTTCTACAATGAGCAGTTCTTC. Residues: CASSRTREPFYNEQFF.

This chain connects TRBV28 to TRBJ2-4; TRBD2 might be the D (5 bases). The V and J ends lost 5 bases and 1 base respectively, with 18 bases between them. CDR3 length: 17 amino acids. Germline V gives CDR1 MDHEN, CDR2 SYDVKM. The CDR3 coding sequence is TGTGCCAGCAGTACCCAAACGAGGGAAGGGGCCAAAAACATTCAGTACTTC. Its translation is CASSTQTREGAKNIQYF.

V is TRBV20-1 and J is TRBJ2-2; 9 bases map to TRBD1. There are 16 residues in the CDR3. CDR1 DFQATT and CDR2 SNEGSKA come from the germline V gene (reference sequence). Trimming cost V 3 bases and J 4 bases; bases outside gene matches: 9. The CDR3 coding sequence is TGCAGTGCTAGTCCGACAGGGGGTTTGGGCACCGGGGAGCTGTTTTTT. Translated: CSASPTGGLGTGELFF.

The chain joins TRBV4-2 to TRBJ1-5, with no clear D. CDR1 LGHNA and CDR2 YNFKEQ come from the germline V gene. The length of the CDR3 is 13 residues. V was shortened by 1 base and J by 4 bases, with 5 bases between the two germline ends. This chain's CDR3 is CASSQVVNQPQHF. CDR3 nucleotide sequence: TGTGCCAGCAGCCAAGTTGTAAATCAGCCCCAGCATTTT.

The chain couples TRBV27 to TRBJ2-6; D gene uncertain. V was trimmed by 6 bases and J by 1 base, leaving 16 bases between them. CDR3 length: 17 amino acids. CDR1 and CDR2 from the germline V gene are MNHEY and SMNVEV (reference sequence). The CDR3 is CASSQSMDGSGANVLTF. The CDR3 DNA reads as TGTGCCAGCAGCCAATCGATGGACGGGTCTGGGGCCAACGTCCTGACTTTC.